This T cell receptor (beta chain) is drawn from a study of T cells in Graves' hyperthyroidism and ophthalmopathy. Germline V gene lookup returns CDR1 MNHNY and CDR2 SVGAGI (reference sequence). The ends lost 2 bases at V and 5 bases at J; junction bases unmatched: 5. The CDR3 loop spans 15 amino acids. RNA transcripts yielded amplified TCR beta CDR3 regions. The HTBI set primed first-round TCR CDR3 RT-PCR. TCRdb fed the multiplex PCR reads into MiXCR, producing one record per CDR3 protein. The data show 250,000 to 350,000 distinct CDR3 sequences, 15% to 20% seen once. This clonotype was seen many times. Diagnosing involved the use of clinical symptoms, serum thyroxine and TRAb, thyroid ultrasound and orbital computed tomography.

The chain recombines TRBV6-6 with TRBJ2-5; 10 positions agree with TRBD2. Sequencing input: blood. The sequence was collected from a woman aged 55-69 years with Graves' ophthalmopathy. The CDR3 region is CASSYTAGGRETQYF. CDR3 nucleotide sequence: TGTGCCAGCAGTTACACAGCGGGGGGGAGGGAGACCCAGTACTTC.